Below, 29 T cell receptor beta chains from the same sample are listed, as sequenced in a study of cytomegalovirus exposure and HLA in healthy donors. Primers for the PCR totalled 60 Vbeta and 13 Jbeta. The method was immunoSEQ multiplex PCR; TCRdb's version includes in-frame clones alone and lacks a portion of them. The sample lists about 98,000 clones; roughly 76% were seen once. Sequenced input: PBMCs. These receptors were obtained from a human donor in good health.

The chain couples TRBV4-1 to TRBJ2-1, with TRBD2 identical over 8 bases. Germline values: CDR1 MGHRA, CDR2 YSYEKL. The CDR3 has 20 residues. J was trimmed by 0 bases and V by 0 bases; bases with no gene match: 13. The CDR3 is CASSQDPVGAGGPSYNEQFF. CDR3 nucleotide sequence: TGCGCCAGCAGCCAAGACCCCGTCGGGGCGGGGGGTCCCTCCTACAATGAGCAGTTCTTC.

The chain uses TRBV15 and TRBJ1-1; the D is unclear. This CDR3 comprises 15 residues. Between the trimmed V and J ends, which lost 5 bases and 3 bases, there was a span of 16 bases. Germline values: CDR1 LNHNV, CDR2 YYDKDF (reference sequence). The CDR3 spells CATSESLRRDTEAFF. CDR3 nucleotide sequence: TGTGCCACCAGCGAGAGCCTCAGACGGGACACTGAAGCTTTCTTT.

The chain couples TRBV5-1 to TRBJ2-7; 8 bases agree with TRBD1. With V trimmed by 1 base and J by 5 bases, 8 bases remained unmatched. In germline, CDR1 is SGHRS, CDR2 YFSETQ. This CDR3 comprises 15 residues. The DNA of the CDR3 is TGCGCCAGCAGCTTGTTGACAGGGGCACCCCACGAGCAGTACTTC. This encodes CASSLLTGAPHEQYF.

The CDR3 DNA sequence: TGTGCCAGTAGTCCCCAAACCCGGGACAGGGGAAAAAAACTGTTTTTT. Translating gives CASSPQTRDRGKKLFF. V and J are TRBV19 and TRBJ1-4; 10 positions match TRBD1. V trimming: 5 bases; J trimming: 9 bases; junction bases outside the gene matches: 12. Germline CDR1 and CDR2: LNHDA and SQIVND (reference sequence). This CDR3 region has 16 residues.

V is TRBV5-1 and J is TRBJ1-2, with 9 bases identical to TRBD1. The CDR3 has 16 amino acids. Unmatched junction bases numbered 12, after V lost 1 base and J lost 8 bases. Germline loops: CDR1 SGHRS, CDR2 YFSETQ. The DNA of the CDR3 is TGCGCCAGCAGCTTGTCGATTACGGGACAGGGTTTCGGCTACACCTTC. The encoded protein is CASSLSITGQGFGYTF.

The chain combines TRBV5-1 with TRBJ2-2; 9 nucleotides align to TRBD1. CDR1 and CDR2 from the germline V gene are SGHRS and YFSETQ. The CDR3 has 15 residues. The ends lost 4 bases at V and 1 base at J; junction bases unmatched: 2. The CDR3 coding sequence is TGCGCCAGCAGCACGGACAGGGGGAACACCGGGGAGCTGTTTTTT. Its protein is CASSTDRGNTGELFF.

This clone appeared a few times. The V call is TRBV5-6, the J call TRBJ1-1, with D possibly TRBD1 on 5 matching bases. Trimming shortened V by 2 bases and J by 1 base, and 12 bases separated the two germline ends. The CDR3 runs 15 residues. The germline V gene encodes CDR1 SGHDT and CDR2 YYEEEE. CDR3 DNA: TGTGCCAGCAGCTTTCTTGACAGAGAGAACACTGAAGCTTTCTTT. Amino acids: CASSFLDRENTEAFF.

This chain joins TRBV7-2 and TRBJ1-5; D is perhaps TRBD1 (5 bases). V was clipped by 1 base and J by 6 bases, with 10 bases between them. The CDR3 spans 14 residues. Germline V gives CDR1 SGHTA, CDR2 FQGNSA. This CDR3 reads CASSLVQVIQPQHF. The CDR3 nucleotides read TGTGCCAGCAGCTTAGTACAGGTTATTCAGCCCCAGCATTTT.

The chain combines TRBV6-1 with TRBJ2-3, with TRBD1 identical over 7 bases. The CDR3 contains 15 residues. Trimming cost V 5 bases and J 4 bases; bases outside gene matches: 9. Germline loops: CDR1 MNHNS, CDR2 SASEGT. This CDR3 reads CASSTYRGRADTQYF. Here the CDR3 DNA reads TGTGCCAGCAGTACCTACAGGGGTCGGGCAGATACGCAGTATTTT.

CDR3 sequence (DNA): TGTGCCAGCAGCTTTCGAACGGGGCAGCGGGATACCGGGGAGCTGTTTTTT. Amino acids: CASSFRTGQRDTGELFF. The chain carries TRBV7-9 and TRBJ2-2; 7 bases align to TRBD2. CDR3 length equals 17 residues. Germline CDR1 and CDR2: SEHNR and FQNEAQ (reference sequence). The V gene end was trimmed by 3 bases and the J gene end by 5 bases; junction bases not matched to a gene: 12.

The chain links TRBV6-1 to TRBJ1-1; no clear D. The V and J ends lost 6 bases and 4 bases respectively, with 6 bases between them. Per germline, CDR1 MNHNS and CDR2 SASEGT. The CDR3 has 11 amino acids. The CDR3 protein is CASRRSTEAFF. The CDR3 region has the DNA TGTGCCAGCAGGCGGAGCACTGAAGCTTTCTTT.

The rearrangement links TRBV19 to TRBJ1-1, with 7 nucleotides matching TRBD1. CDR1 and CDR2 (germline): LNHDA, SQIVND (reference sequence). J gave up 2 bases and V 6 bases, and 6 bases lay outside the gene matches. The CDR3 runs 14 residues. The CDR3: CASRGGGFNTEAFF. CDR3 nucleotide sequence: TGTGCCAGTAGAGGGGGCGGTTTTAACACTGAAGCTTTCTTT.

CDR3 loop: CASSMIAFSSYNEQFF. CDR3 nucleotides: TGTGCCAGCAGTATGATAGCGTTTAGCTCCTACAATGAGCAGTTCTTC. V usage is TRBV27 and J usage is TRBJ2-1; D is possibly TRBD2 (5 bases). CDR1 and CDR2 (germline): MNHEY, SMNVEV (reference sequence). This CDR3 spans 16 amino acids. V was shortened by 5 bases and J by 0 bases, with 14 bases between the two germline ends.

The genes are TRBV29-1 and TRBJ2-5, with D possibly matching TRBD2 (5 bases). The V gene's germline CDR1 is SQVTM and CDR2 ANQGSEA. Deletions cut 4 bases from V and 7 bases from J, with 10 bases between. This CDR3 has 11 residues. The DNA for the CDR3 is TGCAGCGTTGGGCCGGGGTCGACCCAGTACTTC. Protein sequence: CSVGPGSTQYF.

The count of this clone is one. V is TRBV6-6 and J is TRBJ2-7, with D possibly being TRBD1 (6 bases). This CDR3 spans 13 amino acids. V was shortened by 7 bases and J by 3 bases, with 13 bases between the two germline ends. Germline CDR1 MNHNY, CDR2 SVGAGI (reference sequence). In DNA, the CDR3 is TGTGCCAGCAATCCAGGGGTTGGCTACGAGCAGTACTTC. It encodes CASNPGVGYEQYF.

This clone was detected only a few times. This sequence joins TRBV4-3 and TRBJ2-2, with D unresolved. The CDR3 extends over 16 amino acids. Trimming stripped 0 bases from V and 4 bases from J, with 12 bases between. Germline V gene lookup returns CDR1 LGHNA and CDR2 YSLEER. CDR3 sequence reads: CASSQDLISGTGELFF. CDR3 nucleotides: TGCGCCAGCAGCCAAGATCTCATTAGTGGCACCGGGGAGCTGTTTTTT.

The J gene is TRBJ2-3, the V gene TRBV5-1, with D perhaps TRBD2 (5 bases). The CDR3 has 15 amino acids. CDR1 is SGHRS, CDR2 YFSETQ, per germline. The V end lost 4 bases, the J end lost 3 bases, and 15 bases lay between the germline ends. The CDR3 is CASSRSGGLTDTQYF. The CDR3 DNA sequence: TGCGCCAGCAGCCGTTCCGGAGGTTTAACAGATACGCAGTATTTT. The full variable domain, with the rest looked up from reference TRBV5-1 and TRBJ2-3, is KAGVTQTPRYLIKTRGQQVTLSCSPISGHRSVSWYQQTPGQGLQFLFEYFSETQRNKGNFPGRFSGRQFSNSRSEMNVSTLELGDSALYLCASSRSGGLTDTQYFGPGTRLTVL.

This clone appeared a single time. The chain couples TRBV5-4 to TRBJ2-7, with 12 positions matching TRBD2. V was pared by 4 bases and J by 3 bases, with 2 bases of the junction left unmatched. The CDR3 extends over 14 amino acids. CDR1 SGHNT and CDR2 YYREEE come from the germline V gene (reference sequence). DNA of the CDR3: TGTGCCAGCAGCCCGGGACTAGCGGGCTACGAGCAGTACTTC. Protein product: CASSPGLAGYEQYF. Filled out from reference TRBV5-4 and TRBJ2-7, the complete variable domain reads ETGVTQSPTHLIKTRGQQVTLRCSSQSGHNTVSWYQQALGQGPQFIFQYYREEENGRGNFPPRFSGLQFPNYSSELNVNALELDDSALYLCASSPGLAGYEQYFGPGTRLTVT.

V usage is TRBV5-4 and J usage is TRBJ2-3; 7 positions agree with TRBD2. The CDR3 is 16 amino acids. The V gene end was trimmed by 2 bases and the J gene end by 1 base; junction bases not matched to a gene: 7. Germline V gene sequence: CDR1 SGHNT, CDR2 YYREEE (reference sequence). The CDR3 spells CASSFLRDYGTDTQYF. CDR3 bases: TGTGCCAGCAGCTTTCTCCGGGACTACGGCACAGATACGCAGTATTTT.

V and J are TRBV5-1 and TRBJ2-7, with D possibly being TRBD2 (7 bases). Looked up from germline, CDR1 is SGHRS and CDR2 is YFSETQ. Between the trimmed V and J ends, which lost 1 base and 7 bases, there was a span of 15 bases. CDR3 length: 14 amino acids. The CDR3 reads CASSLSSGGGEQYF. CDR3 DNA: TGCGCCAGCAGCTTGTCTAGCGGAGGGGGGGAGCAGTACTTC.

As DNA, the CDR3 is TGTGCCACAACGAAGGGGGGGAGCACAGATACGCAGTATTTT. It codes for CATTKGGSTDTQYF. This rearrangement joins TRBV19 to TRBJ2-3; a possible D gene is TRBD2 (7 bases). Germline values: CDR1 LNHDA, CDR2 SQIVND (reference sequence). Trimming stripped 10 bases from V and 0 bases from J, with 14 bases between. The CDR3 totals 14 residues.

The chain is built from TRBV2 and TRBJ1-1, with D possibly matching TRBD1 (5 bases). Looked up from germline, CDR1 is SNHLY and CDR2 is FYNNEI. This CDR3 contains 14 residues. V was cut by 2 bases and J by 4 bases, with 11 bases left in between. The CDR3 sequence is CASSEQGGVTEAFF. The DNA of the CDR3 is TGTGCCAGCAGTGAACAGGGAGGGGTCACTGAAGCTTTCTTT.

The chain couples TRBV11-3 to TRBJ2-1, with 16 positions matching TRBD2. V gave up 5 bases and J gave up 5 bases; unmatched junction bases: 9. The V gene's germline CDR1 is SGHNT and CDR2 YENEEA. CDR3 length equals 18 residues. The CDR3 bases are TGTGCCAGCAGCGGGGGGGGACTAGCGGGAGGGCCCAACAATGAGCAGTTCTTC. Its translation is CASSGGGLAGGPNNEQFF.

The V call is TRBV2, the J call TRBJ2-7; unclear D gene. The CDR3 extends over 13 amino acids. Germline CDR1 and CDR2: SNHLY and FYNNEI. The V end lost 3 bases, the J end lost 1 base, and 7 bases lay between the germline ends. CDR3 DNA: TGTGCCAGCAGTGATTTCAGGTCCTACGAGCAGTACTTC. This translates into CASSDFRSYEQYF.

The chain is built from TRBV7-6 and TRBJ2-3, with a possible D match to TRBD1 (6 bases). There are 16 residues in the CDR3. Germline V CDR1 and CDR2: SGHVS, FNYEAQ. V gave up 5 bases and J gave up 3 bases, with 18 bases separating them. The CDR3 reads CASSPRTALGTDTQYF. CDR3 DNA sequence: TGTGCCAGCAGCCCCAGGACAGCTCTTGGGACAGATACGCAGTATTTT.

This rearrangement joins TRBV9 to TRBJ2-2; D perhaps matches TRBD1 (5 bases). This CDR3 has 14 amino acids. Trimming left V 1 base short and J 2 bases short, with 6 bases between. Per germline, CDR1 SGDLS and CDR2 YYNGEE. CDR3 nucleotide sequence: TGTGCCAGCAGCGTAAGGGGAAACACCGGGGAGCTGTTTTTT. Its translation: CASSVRGNTGELFF.

CDR3 nucleotide sequence: TGTGCCAGCAGGCCCGTACTTCTGACTAGCGGGGGGTCCCACAATGAGCAGTTCTTC. Its protein is CASRPVLLTSGGSHNEQFF. The chain couples TRBV27 to TRBJ2-1, with TRBD2 identical over 13 bases. The CDR3 loop spans 19 amino acids. The V gene's germline CDR1 is MNHEY and CDR2 SMNVEV (reference sequence). The V segment lost 6 bases and the J segment 5 bases; nucleotides outside the gene matches: 16.

The chain uses TRBV20-1 and TRBJ2-3, with unresolved D. The V end was cut by 4 bases, the J end by 6 bases, with 8 bases between. The CDR3 runs 11 residues. CDR1 DFQATT and CDR2 SNEGSKA come from the germline V gene (reference sequence). CDR3: CSATSVDTQYF. CDR3 DNA sequence: TGCAGTGCTACCTCTGTGGATACGCAGTATTTT.

The chain couples TRBV6-1 to TRBJ2-3; TRBD2 aligns across 9 bases. This CDR3 has 15 residues. Germline-derived CDR1 and CDR2 are MNHNS and SASEGT. The junction had 13 bases not matched to a gene; V was cut back by 8 bases and J by 7 bases. CDR3 bases: TGTGCCAGCGGGGTGGGTAGCGGGAGTTTGAATACGCAGTATTTT. Translation: CASGVGSGSLNTQYF.